This T cell receptor (beta chain) stems from a study of cytomegalovirus exposure and HLA in healthy donors. Donors were ostensibly healthy at sampling, although undocumented immune exposures were probable. Germline values: CDR1 MNHEY, CDR2 SMNVEV (reference sequence). The CDR3 contains 11 residues when both ends are counted. For this clone: Its antigen is currently unknown. Lacking the conserved final phenylalanine or tryptophan, this CDR3 likely reflects a read error. The DNA is omitted, as the CDR3 cannot be located on it reliably, and the CDR3 follows TCRdb's listing.

PCR amplification relied on 60 Vbeta primers (plus 13 Jbeta primers). Here immunoSEQ multiplex PCR was the method, and the copy in TCRdb shows in-frame clones only, minus some. The data contain around 100,000 clones, 65% to 80% of them seen just once; the ten biggest clones take up roughly 2%. Whole-study results and caveats: A later analysis appeared to link common viral pathogens to several of the most significant clusters. Among TCR beta chains, those listed as cytomegalovirus-associated numbered about 160.

This sequence joins TRBV27 and TRBJ1-4. The TCR was taken from a woman aged 40 to 50 in good health and CMV-seronegative. Sequencing was carried out using PBMCs. The CDR3 loop is CASAPVGGRTI.